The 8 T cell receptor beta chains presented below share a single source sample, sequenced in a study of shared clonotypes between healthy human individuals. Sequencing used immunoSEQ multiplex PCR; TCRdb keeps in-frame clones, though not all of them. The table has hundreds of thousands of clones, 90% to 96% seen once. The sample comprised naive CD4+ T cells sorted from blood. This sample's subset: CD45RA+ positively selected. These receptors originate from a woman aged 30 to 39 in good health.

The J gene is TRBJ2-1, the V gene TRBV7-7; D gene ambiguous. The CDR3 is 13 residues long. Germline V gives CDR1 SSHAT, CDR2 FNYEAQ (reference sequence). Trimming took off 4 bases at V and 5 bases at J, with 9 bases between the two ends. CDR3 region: CASSSQGNNEQFF. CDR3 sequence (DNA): TGTGCCAGCAGCTCCCAAGGAAACAATGAGCAGTTCTTC.

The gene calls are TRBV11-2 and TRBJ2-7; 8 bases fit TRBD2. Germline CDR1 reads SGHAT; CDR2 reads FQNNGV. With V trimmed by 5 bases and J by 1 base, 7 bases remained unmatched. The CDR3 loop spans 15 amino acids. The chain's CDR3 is CASSPRGGGSYEQYF. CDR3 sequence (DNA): TGTGCCAGCAGCCCCCGGGGGGGCGGGTCCTACGAGCAGTACTTC.

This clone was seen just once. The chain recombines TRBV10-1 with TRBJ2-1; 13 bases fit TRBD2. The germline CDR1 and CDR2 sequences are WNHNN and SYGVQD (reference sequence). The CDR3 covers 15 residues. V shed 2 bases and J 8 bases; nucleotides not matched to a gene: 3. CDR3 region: CASSEGLAGAYEQFF. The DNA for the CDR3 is TGCGCCAGCAGTGAGGGACTAGCGGGAGCGTATGAGCAGTTCTTC.

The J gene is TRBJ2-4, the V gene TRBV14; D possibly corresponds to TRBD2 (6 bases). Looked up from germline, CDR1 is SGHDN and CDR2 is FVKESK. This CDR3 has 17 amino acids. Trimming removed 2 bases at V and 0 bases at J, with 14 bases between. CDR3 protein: CASSQLRGGSAKNIQYF. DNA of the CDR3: TGTGCCAGCAGCCAATTGCGAGGAGGGTCAGCCAAAAACATTCAGTACTTC.

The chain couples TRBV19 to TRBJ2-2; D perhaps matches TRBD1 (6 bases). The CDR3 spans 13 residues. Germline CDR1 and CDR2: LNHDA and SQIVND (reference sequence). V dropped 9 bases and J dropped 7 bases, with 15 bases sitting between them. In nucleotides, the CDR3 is TGTGCCAGCCACGGGACACTCGTCGGGGAGCTGTTTTTT. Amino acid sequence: CASHGTLVGELFF.

In nucleotides, the CDR3 is TGCGCCAGCAGCTCCCGCCGCAACCGGGCCGAAGGCGCTAGGGAGCTGTTTTTT. As protein: CASSSRRNRAEGARELFF. V usage is TRBV5-1 and J usage is TRBJ2-2; the D is unclear. The CDR3 runs to 18 residues. Germline V gene sequence: CDR1 SGHRS, CDR2 YFSETQ. V lost 3 bases and J 9 bases, leaving 27 bases between the germline ends.

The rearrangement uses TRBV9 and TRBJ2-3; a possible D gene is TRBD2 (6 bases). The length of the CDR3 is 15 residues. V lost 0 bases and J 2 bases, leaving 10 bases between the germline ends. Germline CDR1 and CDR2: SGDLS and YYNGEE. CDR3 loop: CASSVEGRHTDTQYF. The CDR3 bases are TGTGCCAGCAGCGTAGAGGGGAGGCACACAGATACGCAGTATTTT.

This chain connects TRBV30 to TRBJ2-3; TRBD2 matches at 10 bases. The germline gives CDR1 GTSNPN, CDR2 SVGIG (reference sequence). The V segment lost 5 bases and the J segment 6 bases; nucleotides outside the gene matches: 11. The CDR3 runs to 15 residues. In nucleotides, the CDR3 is TGTGCCTGGGGCTTGGGACTAGCGAACTGGGATACGCAGTATTTT. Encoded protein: CAWGLGLANWDTQYF.